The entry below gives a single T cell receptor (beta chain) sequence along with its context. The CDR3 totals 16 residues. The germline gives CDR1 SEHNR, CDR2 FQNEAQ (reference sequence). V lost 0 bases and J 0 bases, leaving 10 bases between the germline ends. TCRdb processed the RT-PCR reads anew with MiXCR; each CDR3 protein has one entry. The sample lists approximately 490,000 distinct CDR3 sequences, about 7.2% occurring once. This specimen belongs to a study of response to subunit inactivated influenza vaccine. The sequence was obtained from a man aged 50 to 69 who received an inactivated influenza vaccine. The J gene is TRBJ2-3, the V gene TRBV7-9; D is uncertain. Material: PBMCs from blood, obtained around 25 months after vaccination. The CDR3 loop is CASSLAARTSTDTQYF. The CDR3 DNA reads TGTGCCAGCAGCTTAGCTGCGCGCACGAGCACAGATACGCAGTATTTT.